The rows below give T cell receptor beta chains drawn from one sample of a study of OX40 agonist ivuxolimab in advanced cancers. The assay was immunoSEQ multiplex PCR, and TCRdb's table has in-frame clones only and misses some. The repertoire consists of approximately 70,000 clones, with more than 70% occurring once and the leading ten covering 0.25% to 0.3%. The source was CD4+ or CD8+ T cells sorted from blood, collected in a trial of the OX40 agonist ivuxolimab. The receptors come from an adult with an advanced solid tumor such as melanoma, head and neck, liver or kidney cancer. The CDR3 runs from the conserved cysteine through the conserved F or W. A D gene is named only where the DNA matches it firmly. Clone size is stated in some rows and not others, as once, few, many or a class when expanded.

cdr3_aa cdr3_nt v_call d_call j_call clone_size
CASSSRDRGLDTQYF TGTGCCAGCAGTTCCCGGGACAGGGGGCTGGATACGCAGTATTTT TRBV6-1 TRBD1 TRBJ2-3 -
CSVNTSPNTEAFF TGCAGCGTCAACACCAGTCCGAACACTGAAGCTTTCTTT TRBV29-1 - TRBJ1-1 -
CASSLGQGATDTQYF TGCGCCAGCAGCTTGGGACAGGGGGCCACAGATACGCAGTATTTT TRBV5-1 TRBD1 TRBJ2-3 -
CASSQGRDQPQHF TGTGCCAGCAGCCAGGGCAGAGATCAGCCCCAGCATTTT TRBV14 - TRBJ1-5 -
CASSKPSRGGWETQYF TGTGCCAGTAGTAAACCCTCCCGAGGGGGTTGGGAGACCCAGTACTTC TRBV19 - TRBJ2-5 once
CASSSSYKDEKLFF TGCGCCAGCAGCTCCAGCTACAAGGATGAAAAACTGTTTTTT TRBV5-1 - TRBJ1-4 -
CASSLADTQYF TGTGCCAGCAGTTTAGCAGATACGCAGTATTTT TRBV27 - TRBJ2-3 -
CASSLYSATTGELFF TGTGCCAGCAGCTTATACTCAGCGACCACCGGGGAGCTGTTTTTT TRBV7-2 - TRBJ2-2 -
CASSSQTGLPYTF TGCGCCAGCAGCTCCCAGACCGGCCTCCCCTACACCTTC TRBV5-1 - TRBJ1-2 -
CASSLVRGRSTGELFF TGTGCCAGCAGCTTAGTCAGGGGGCGAAGCACCGGGGAGCTGTTTTTT TRBV11-2 TRBD1 TRBJ2-2 -
CASSIRTRLFF TGTGCCAGTAGTATTAGAACGCGACTGTTTTTT TRBV19 - TRBJ1-4 few